Listed here are 20 T cell receptor beta chains from one sample, sequenced in a study of T cells in Graves' hyperthyroidism and ophthalmopathy. The TCR beta CDR3 regions underwent amplification using RNA transcripts as the source. First-round RT-PCR with HTBI primers amplified the TCR CDR3 region. TCRdb re-called the multiplex PCR reads through MiXCR, storing one row per CDR3 protein. The top ten clones hold around a third of a sample with about 400,000 distinct CDR3 sequences, more than 13% of them seen once. The sequenced sample was blood. These receptors were obtained from a young woman with Graves' hyperthyroidism.

The sample holds many counts of this clonotype. The gene calls are TRBV11-3 and TRBJ2-1, with no clear D. Between the trimmed V and J ends, which lost 4 bases and 0 bases, there was a span of 16 bases. Germline assignment: CDR1 SGHNT and CDR2 YENEEA. There are 17 residues in the CDR3. CDR3 sequence reads: CASSSASTDSSYNEQFF. For the CDR3, the DNA is TGTGCCAGCAGCTCAGCCTCGACTGATAGCTCCTACAATGAGCAGTTCTTC.

For this clonotype: The CDR3 ends on some other residue instead of the conserved phenylalanine or tryptophan, so this is likely a read error. This CDR3 is CASSLSLAQRAYEQYS. CDR3 coding DNA: TGTGCCAGCAGTTTAAGTCTTGCGCAGAGAGCCTACGAGCAGTACTCC. This chain connects TRBV27 to TRBJ2-7; D is ambiguous. Germline values: CDR1 MNHEY, CDR2 SMNVEV (reference sequence). V dropped 2 bases and J dropped 2 bases, with 16 bases sitting between them. This CDR3 is built from 16 residues.

Many counts were recorded for this clonotype. The gene calls are TRBV7-9 and TRBJ2-1, with D possibly called TRBD1 or TRBD2 (6 bases each). V was clipped by 1 base and J by 5 bases, with 12 bases between them. Germline values: CDR1 SEHNR, CDR2 FQNEAQ (reference sequence). The CDR3 loop spans 15 amino acids. CDR3 DNA: TGTGCCAGCAGCTTAGAGGGGGGCCTACACAATGAGCAGTTCTTC. Amino acid sequence: CASSLEGGLHNEQFF.

This clonotype was counted a few times. The genes are TRBV4-1 and TRBJ2-7; 12 nucleotides line up with TRBD2. This CDR3 has 16 amino acids. CDR1 is MGHRA and CDR2 is YSYEKL in the germline V gene. V shed 3 bases, J shed 2 bases, and the junction held 5 bases outside the gene matches. The CDR3 coding sequence is TGCGCCAGCAGCCAGCCGACTAGCGGGAGAACCTACGAGCAGTACTTC. This translates into CASSQPTSGRTYEQYF.

The chain couples TRBV2 to TRBJ1-5; possible D gene TRBD1, 6 bases. V was pared by 7 bases and J by 7 bases, with 20 bases between. CDR3 length: 15 amino acids. From germline, CDR1 is SNHLY and CDR2 FYNNEI. This chain's CDR3 is CASTPAQGGGQPQHF. DNA for the CDR3: TGTGCCAGCACCCCGGCCCAGGGAGGGGGGCAGCCCCAGCATTTT. Combining the CDR3 with reference TRBV2 and TRBJ1-5 gives the whole variable domain EPEVTQTPSHQVTQMGQEVILRCVPISNHLYFYWYRQILGQKVEFLVSFYNNEISEKSEIFDDQFSVERPDGSNFTLKIRSTKLEDSAMYFCASTPAQGGGQPQHFGDGTRLSIL.

The gene calls are TRBV27 and TRBJ2-1; TRBD1 is a possible D gene (6 bases). Trimming stripped 7 bases from V and 8 bases from J, with 18 bases between. This CDR3 contains 14 residues. CDR1 and CDR2 from the germline V gene are MNHEY and SMNVEV (reference sequence). For the CDR3, the DNA is TGTGCCAGCACCAGGGAGACAGGTTTTGATGAGCAGTTCTTC. Protein sequence: CASTRETGFDEQFF.

This clonotype was observed at least ten times. The chain joins TRBV7-9 to TRBJ2-5; 7 bases agree with TRBD2. Germline loops: CDR1 SEHNR, CDR2 FQNEAQ (reference sequence). J was trimmed by 1 base and V by 3 bases; bases with no gene match: 8. This CDR3 region has 16 residues. The CDR3 bases are TGTGCCAGCAGCTTGCCGACGGGAGGATCCCAAGAGACCCAGTACTTC. Residues: CASSLPTGGSQETQYF.

The V call is TRBV4-1, the J call TRBJ1-2; maybe TRBD1 (6 bases). Germline loops: CDR1 MGHRA, CDR2 YSYEKL. The length of the CDR3 is 16 residues. The V and J ends lost 0 bases and 4 bases respectively, with 15 bases between them. The CDR3 is CASSQEGAAGTYGYTF. CDR3 in DNA: TGCGCCAGCAGCCAAGAGGGGGCGGCGGGTACCTATGGCTACACCTTC.

This chain connects TRBV5-8 to TRBJ2-1; 15 bases line up with TRBD2. With V trimmed by 7 bases and J by 7 bases, 12 bases remained unmatched. The V gene's germline CDR1 is SGHTS and CDR2 YDEGEE. The CDR3 covers 17 residues. CDR3 nucleotide sequence: TGTGCCAGCTGCATCCCGGGACTAGCGGGAGGCGGGAATGAGCAGTTCTTC. Translation: CASCIPGLAGGGNEQFF.

This rearrangement joins TRBV7-2 to TRBJ1-2, with 7 bases aligning to TRBD1. The CDR3 has 13 amino acids. Per germline, CDR1 SGHTA and CDR2 FQGNSA. With 5 bases clipped from V and 6 bases from J, the junction kept 6 bases outside the gene matches. The CDR3 nucleotides read TGTGCCAGCAGCGGGAGGGACAGAGATGGCTACACCTTC. Translated: CASSGRDRDGYTF.

The rearrangement links TRBV10-1 to TRBJ1-1; D call uncertain. Germline V CDR1 and CDR2: WNHNN, SYGVQD (reference sequence). CDR3 size: 13 residues. Between the trimmed V and J ends, which lost 3 bases and 4 bases, there was a span of 9 bases. The CDR3 DNA reads TGCGCCAGCAGTGATCTGGGATTCACTGAAGCTTTCTTT. Translating it yields CASSDLGFTEAFF.

The sample holds many counts of this clonotype. This chain links TRBV18 with TRBJ2-7, with D possibly TRBD1 on 7 matching bases. With 3 bases removed from V and 2 bases from J, the gap between germline ends came to 14 bases. This CDR3 contains 15 residues. The germline V gene has CDR1 KGHSH and CDR2 LQKENI. The CDR3 nucleotides are TGTGCCAGCTCACCGGGTGGCAGGGGGGCCTACGAGCAGTACTTC. Its translation is CASSPGGRGAYEQYF.

Ten or more counts support this clonotype. The rearrangement joins TRBV30 to TRBJ2-7; possible D gene TRBD1, 5 bases. The CDR3 has 14 amino acids. Trimming took off 4 bases at V and 1 base at J, with 14 bases between the two ends. Germline assignment: CDR1 GTSNPN and CDR2 SVGIG (reference sequence). The chain's CDR3 is CAWIAGRGSYEQYF. For the CDR3, the DNA is TGTGCCTGGATTGCAGGAAGGGGATCCTACGAGCAGTACTTC.

CDR3: CASNPRSGTTLLTGELFF. Written as DNA, the CDR3 is TGTGCCAGCAACCCCCGCTCGGGCACGACGCTCTTGACCGGGGAGCTGTTTTTT. The chain combines TRBV6-1 with TRBJ2-2; D remains unclear. Per the germline V gene, CDR1 is MNHNS and CDR2 is SASEGT. Trimming cost V 7 bases and J 5 bases, with 26 bases left between them. There are 18 residues in the CDR3.

This clonotype was counted many times. The rearrangement links TRBV28 to TRBJ2-3; no clear D gene. CDR3 length: 15 residues. The V and J ends lost 2 bases and 5 bases respectively, with 14 bases between them. In germline, CDR1 is MDHEN, CDR2 SYDVKM. The CDR3 nucleotides are TGTGCCAGCAGTTTAGATCGACTGCGACAAGATACGCAGTATTTT. Translation gives CASSLDRLRQDTQYF.

The J gene is TRBJ2-6, the V gene TRBV9, with TRBD1 matching 9 bases. CDR1 is SGDLS and CDR2 is YYNGEE in the germline V gene. With 3 bases clipped from V and 0 bases from J, the junction kept 4 bases outside the gene matches. There are 17 residues in the CDR3. This CDR3 is CASSAGQGTSGANVLTF. The CDR3 bases are TGTGCCAGCAGCGCCGGACAGGGGACCTCTGGGGCCAACGTCCTGACTTTC.

This rearrangement joins TRBV11-2 to TRBJ2-3; 8 nucleotides line up with TRBD2. Germline CDR1 and CDR2: SGHAT and FQNNGV. The length of the CDR3 is 18 residues. V trimming: 0 bases; J trimming: 3 bases; junction bases outside the gene matches: 11. CDR3 residues: CASSLDGLAGVTTDTQYF. The CDR3 DNA reads as TGTGCCAGCAGCTTAGACGGACTAGCAGGCGTGACTACAGATACGCAGTATTTT.

This clonotype has ten or more counts. The chain carries TRBV7-9 and TRBJ2-5; 7 nucleotides agree with TRBD1. Germline V gene sequence: CDR1 SEHNR, CDR2 FQNEAQ (reference sequence). With 5 bases clipped from V and 5 bases from J, the junction kept 8 bases outside the gene matches. The CDR3 is 14 residues long. This CDR3 reads CASSRRQGGETQYF. The DNA of the CDR3 is TGTGCCAGCAGCCGTCGACAGGGTGGGGAGACCCAGTACTTC.

The table lists this clonotype with a few counts. The gene calls are TRBV4-2 and TRBJ2-3, with a possible D match to TRBD1 (5 bases). Germline V gene lookup returns CDR1 LGHNA and CDR2 YNFKEQ. CDR3 size: 15 residues. Trimming removed 0 bases at V and 3 bases at J, with 10 bases between. The CDR3 loop is CASSQDPRVTDTQYF. The DNA for the CDR3 is TGTGCCAGCAGCCAAGATCCCAGGGTGACAGATACGCAGTATTTT.

There are many counts of this clonotype. V and J are TRBV15 and TRBJ2-1; a possible D gene is TRBD2 (6 bases). The CDR3 is made up of 16 amino acids. V shed 1 base and J shed 10 bases, with 20 bases lying between them. Germline assignment: CDR1 LNHNV and CDR2 YYDKDF (reference sequence). The CDR3 nucleotides are TGTGCCACCAGCAGAGGGAAACCGAAACTAGCTAGCGAGCAGTTCTTC. Amino acids: CATSRGKPKLASEQFF.